One and the same sample provided the 10 T cell receptor beta chains below, sequenced in a study of T cell responses to AZD1222 COVID-19 vaccine. Clones were sequenced by immunoSEQ multiplex PCR, and TCRdb holds only the in-frame ones, with some missing. Of around 120,000 clones in the sample, 91% are singletons; the top ten hold under 3.5%. Sequences were derived from peripheral blood, sampled on day 0 of AZD1222 vaccination. The receptors were sampled from an adult in good health.

CDR3 nucleotides: TGTGCCAGCAGCTCAAGGCTTAGGGGACCCAGCAATCAGCCCCAGCATTTT. This encodes CASSSRLRGPSNQPQHF. The chain joins TRBV7-8 to TRBJ1-5; possibly TRBD1 for D (5 bases). CDR3 length equals 17 residues. Deletions cut 4 bases from V and 1 base from J, with 17 bases between. The germline gives CDR1 SGHVS, CDR2 FQNEAQ.

This chain uses TRBV6-5 with TRBJ1-1, with D perhaps TRBD1 (6 bases). CDR3 length: 15 residues. Germline V gene data show CDR1 as MNHEY and CDR2 as SVGAGI. V lost 2 bases and J lost 0, with 10 bases in between. As DNA, the CDR3 is TGTGCCAGCAGTTACGCGGGACACGTGAACACTGAAGCTTTCTTT. Translated, it gives CASSYAGHVNTEAFF.

The chain carries TRBV2 and TRBJ1-2; D may be TRBD1 (6 bases). Germline V gene data show CDR1 as SNHLY and CDR2 as FYNNEI. The CDR3 is made up of 13 amino acids. Between the trimmed V and J ends, which lost 8 bases and 4 bases, there was a span of 14 bases. The DNA of the CDR3 is TGTGCCAGCGACAGTGGCAGGGGCTATGGCTACACCTTC. It specifies CASDSGRGYGYTF.

The rearrangement links TRBV6-5 to TRBJ2-7, with no clear D. The germline gives CDR1 MNHEY, CDR2 SVGAGI. Trimming left V 2 bases short and J 3 bases short, with 8 bases between. The length of the CDR3 is 13 residues. CDR3: CASSYRPDYEQYF. In DNA form, the CDR3 reads TGTGCCAGCAGTTACCGGCCCGACTACGAGCAGTACTTC.

This chain uses TRBV28 with TRBJ1-1, with a weak D call TRBD1 (6 bases). Trimming took 6 bases from V and 4 from J, leaving 15 bases between them. This CDR3 spans 14 amino acids. Germline CDR1 reads MDHEN; CDR2 reads SYDVKM. CDR3 sequence: CASRGGGRTTEAFF. CDR3 bases: TGTGCCAGCAGGGGCGGGGGGCGGACCACTGAAGCTTTCTTT.

The chain employs TRBV29-1 and TRBJ2-3; D could derive from TRBD1 or TRBD2 (5 bases each). V was pared by 6 bases and J by 4 bases, with 8 bases between. The CDR3 is 11 amino acids. The germline gives CDR1 SQVTM, CDR2 ANQGSEA. CDR3 DNA sequence: TGCAGCGTCAGAGGGGCAGATACGCAGTATTTT. It translates to CSVRGADTQYF.

The chain has TRBV30 and TRBJ1-5; D is unclear. V lost 3 bases and J lost 2, with 8 bases in between. CDR1 is GTSNPN, CDR2 SVGIG, per germline (reference sequence). The CDR3 spans 13 residues. The CDR3 here is CAWSPTRNQPQHF. The CDR3 coding sequence is TGTGCCTGGAGCCCTACTCGCAATCAGCCCCAGCATTTT.

The chain carries TRBV4-1 and TRBJ2-1; no firm D call. Trimming shortened V by 2 bases and J by 11 bases, and 13 bases separated the two germline ends. The CDR3 has 13 residues. Germline V lookup: CDR1 MGHRA, CDR2 YSYEKL. The CDR3 DNA is TGCGCCAGCAGCCAACAACCGAACAGAAAGCAGTTCTTC. It codes for CASSQQPNRKQFF.

J is TRBJ2-7 and V is TRBV7-9; 9 bases are a match to TRBD2. This CDR3 contains 16 residues. From germline, CDR1 is SEHNR and CDR2 FQNEAQ (reference sequence). After removal of 0 bases from V and 0 bases from J, the junction contained 3 bases not matched to a gene. The CDR3 nucleotides read TGTGCCAGCAGCTTAGCGCCGGGACTAGCCTCCTACGAGCAGTACTTC. Encoded protein: CASSLAPGLASYEQYF.

The chain uses TRBV30 and TRBJ2-2; TRBD2 aligns across 11 bases. Germline CDR1 is GTSNPN and CDR2 is SVGIG (reference sequence). Losses at the gene ends were 0 bases for V and 7 bases for J; bases not matched to a gene: 10. The CDR3 has 17 amino acids. CDR3 protein: CAWSVPGLAGKDGELFF. The CDR3 DNA sequence: TGTGCCTGGAGTGTACCCGGACTAGCGGGCAAGGACGGGGAGCTGTTTTTT.